These T cell receptor beta chains were read from a single sample in a study of vaccination and CD4 T cells after COVID-19. These receptors have no identified antigens. TCRdb recomputed calls from the PCR reads with MiXCR, one row per CDR3 protein. There are more than 10,000 distinct CDR3 sequences in the sample; 25% to 30% occur only once, and 25% to 30% lies in the top ten. The specimen comprised CD4+ T cells from blood, cultured in vitro, sampled before SARS-CoV-2 vaccination. The receptors derive from a human donor who received a COVID-19 vaccine. CDR3s include the opening cysteine and the closing phenylalanine or tryptophan. The D gene is left open where the match is weak. Clone size is given for some rows only: seen once, a few or many times, or a class if the clone is expanded.

J gene | clone size | V gene | D gene | CDR3 protein | CDR3 DNA
TRBJ1-2 | . | TRBV20-1 | TRBD1 | CSARTGRYGYTF | TGCAGTGCTAGGACAGGGCGCTATGGCTACACCTTC
TRBJ2-5 | hyperexpanded | TRBV24-1 | TRBD1 | CATSDPGGIRETQYF | TGTGCCACCAGTGATCCAGGGGGAATTCGAGAGACCCAGTACTTC
TRBJ2-7 | few | TRBV19 | TRBD1 | CASSARGQGDYEQYF | TGTGCCAGTAGTGCCCGGGGACAGGGTGACTACGAGCAGTACTTC
TRBJ2-4 | . | TRBV6-1 | . | CASRLDSGFQYF | TGTGCCAGCAGACTGGACAGCGGGTTTCAGTACTTC
TRBJ1-2 | few | TRBV5-1 | . | CASSLGARQVNYGYTF | TGCGCCAGCAGCTTGGGGGCTCGGCAGGTTAACTATGGCTACACCTTC
TRBJ2-3 | . | TRBV4-1 | . | CASSQQASGRPTDTQYF | TGCGCCAGCAGCCAACAGGCCAGCGGGCGGCCCACAGATACGCAGTATTTT
TRBJ2-3 | . | TRBV29-1 | . | CGVGRAQGLRTDTQYF | TGCGGCGTTGGGCGGGCTCAGGGTCTCCGCACAGATACGCAGTATTTT
TRBJ2-3 | few | TRBV12-3/TRBV12-4 | TRBD2 | CASSPGTSGESTDTQYF | TGTGCCAGCAGTCCGGGGACTAGCGGGGAGAGCACAGATACGCAGTATTTT
TRBJ2-6 | few | TRBV7-2 | TRBD1 | CASSATGTGANVLTF | TGTGCCAGCAGTGCGACAGGGACTGGGGCCAACGTCCTGACTTTC
TRBJ1-1 | . | TRBV30 | . | CAWSSPTDTPGTEAFF | TGTGCCTGGAGTTCCCCGACGGACACTCCTGGCACTGAAGCTTTCTTT
TRBJ1-3 | few | TRBV20-1 | . | CSASTPGSGNTIYF | TGCAGTGCTAGTACGCCAGGGTCTGGAAACACCATATATTTT
TRBJ2-1 | once | TRBV20-1 | . | CSAKPTYNEQFF | TGCAGTGCCAAGCCAACGTACAATGAGCAGTTCTTC
TRBJ2-2 | . | TRBV24-1 | . | CATSDPGGSDGELFF | TGTGCCACCAGTGATCCCGGGGGCAGTGACGGGGAGCTGTTTTTT
TRBJ2-1 | . | TRBV24-1 | TRBD1 | CATSNRGLSYNEQFF | TGTGCCACCAGTAACAGGGGCCTTTCCTACAATGAGCAGTTCTTC
TRBJ2-1 | few | TRBV30 | . | CAWSPGLAYYMDEQFF | TGTGCCTGGAGCCCGGGGCTAGCTTATTACATGGATGAGCAGTTCTTC
TRBJ2-5 | once | TRBV29-1 | . | CSVGQETQYF | TGCAGCGTTGGACAGGAGACCCAGTACTTC
TRBJ2-5 | few | TRBV20-1 | . | CSAIPKETQYF | TGCAGTGCTATCCCGAAAGAGACCCAGTACTTC
TRBJ1-6 | medium-sized | TRBV7-8 | TRBD1 | CASSSTGLDSPLHF | TGTGCCAGCAGCTCGACAGGGCTGGATTCACCCCTCCACTTT
TRBJ2-7 | few | TRBV6-5 | . | CASSYRPRQVLNEQYF | TGTGCCAGCAGTTACCGACCCCGACAGGTTCTAAACGAGCAGTACTTC
TRBJ2-5 | . | TRBV20-1 | TRBD1 | CSATQDRAFETQYF | TGCAGTGCTACCCAAGACAGGGCTTTCGAGACCCAGTACTTC
TRBJ2-3 | . | TRBV21-1 | . | CASSGGTGTTDTQYF | TGTGCCAGCAGCGGGGGGACAGGGACCACAGATACGCAGTATTTT
TRBJ1-6 | few | TRBV27 | TRBD1 | CASSLSRTGGRVGNSPLHF | TGTGCCAGCAGTTTATCGCGGACAGGGGGCAGAGTGGGTAATTCACCCCTCCACTTT
TRBJ1-1 | few | TRBV19 | . | CASSIVENTEAFF | TGTGCCAGTAGTATTGTGGAGAACACTGAAGCTTTCTTT
TRBJ2-7 | medium-sized | TRBV20-1 | TRBD2 | CSALTSGGAYEQYF | TGCAGTGCGTTGACTAGCGGGGGTGCCTACGAGCAGTACTTC
TRBJ1-2 | medium-sized | TRBV5-4 | TRBD1 | CASSLGARGLEGYTF | TGTGCCAGCAGCTTGGGGGCCAGGGGGCTAGAAGGCTACACCTTC
TRBJ2-7 | . | TRBV6-1 | TRBD2 | CASSPPRVAGAYEQYF | TGTGCCAGCAGTCCCCCTCGGGTAGCGGGGGCCTACGAGCAGTACTTC
TRBJ1-5 | . | TRBV5-4 | . | CASSLGGHSNQPQHF | TGTGCCAGCAGCTTGGGAGGACATAGCAATCAGCCCCAGCATTTT
TRBJ2-5 | . | TRBV28 | TRBD2 | CASTGGAGETQYF | TGTGCCAGCACCGGGGGGGCCGGGGAGACCCAGTACTTC
TRBJ1-1 | . | TRBV5-1 | TRBD1 | CASSLGQGVMNTEAFF | TGCGCCAGCAGCTTGGGACAGGGGGTGATGAACACTGAAGCTTTCTTT
TRBJ1-1 | . | TRBV6-1 | . | CASTEDPNTEAFF | TGTGCCAGCACTGAGGACCCGAACACTGAAGCTTTCTTT
TRBJ2-7 | . | TRBV5-6 | . | CASSPWAYSYEQYF | TGTGCCAGCAGCCCCTGGGCTTACTCCTACGAGCAGTACTTC
TRBJ1-1 | . | TRBV5-1 | TRBD1 | CASSFGATGVPTEAFF | TGCGCCAGCAGCTTTGGGGCTACAGGGGTTCCCACTGAAGCTTTCTTT
TRBJ1-5 | . | TRBV5-6 | TRBD1 | CASSKLMDRGINQPQHF | TGTGCCAGCAGCAAATTGATGGACAGGGGGATCAATCAGCCCCAGCATTTT
TRBJ2-1 | . | TRBV5-4 | TRBD2 | CASSRGRTGGHNEQFF | TGTGCCAGCAGCCGGGGGAGGACGGGGGGGCACAATGAGCAGTTCTTC
TRBJ2-7 | . | TRBV20-1 | TRBD2 | CSCAGEGYEQYF | TGCAGTTGTGCGGGGGAGGGCTACGAGCAGTACTTC
TRBJ1-5 | few | TRBV11-2 | TRBD1 | CASSFRDRGSNQPQHF | TGTGCCAGCAGCTTCCGGGACAGGGGAAGCAATCAGCCCCAGCATTTT
TRBJ1-2 | medium-sized | TRBV27 | . | CASRPKGGLYGYTF | TGTGCCAGCAGGCCAAAGGGGGGACTCTATGGCTACACCTTC
TRBJ2-3 | once | TRBV7-9 | TRBD2 | CVSSLAGAHQGF | TGTGTCAGCAGCTTAGCGGGAGCCCACCAAGGTTTT
TRBJ1-1 | few | TRBV6-4 | . | CASSVDQNTEAFF | TGTGCCAGCAGCGTCGACCAGAACACTGAAGCTTTCTTT
TRBJ2-5 | . | TRBV14 | . | CASSQDWRGGTQYF | TGTGCCAGCAGCCAAGATTGGCGGGGAGGGACCCAGTACTTC
TRBJ1-1 | . | TRBV27 | TRBD1 | CASSLTGAKGEAFF | TGTGCCAGCAGTTTGACAGGGGCGAAAGGTGAAGCTTTCTTT
TRBJ1-6 | . | TRBV6-5 | TRBD1 | CASSYSGQDGFRTSPLHF | TGTGCCAGCAGTTACTCGGGACAGGACGGATTCAGGACATCACCCCTCCACTTT
TRBJ1-6 | . | TRBV29-1 | TRBD1 | CSVWTGLNNSPLHF | TGCAGCGTCTGGACAGGCCTTAATAATTCACCCCTCCACTTT
TRBJ2-3 | few | TRBV10-3 | TRBD1 | CAISGATGGVLGTDTQYF | TGTGCCATCAGTGGGGCGACAGGGGGGGTTCTCGGCACAGATACGCAGTATTTT
TRBJ1-5 | few | TRBV2 | TRBD1 | CASSGQVHSNQPQHF | TGTGCCAGCTCCGGACAGGTACATAGCAATCAGCCCCAGCATTTT
TRBJ1-5 | few | TRBV29-1 | . | CSVTLRGSSNQPQHF | TGCAGCGTTACGCTCAGGGGATCAAGCAATCAGCCCCAGCATTTT
TRBJ2-3 | few | TRBV20-1 | TRBD2 | CSPLLAGGTDTQYF | TGCAGTCCATTACTAGCGGGGGGTACAGATACGCAGTATTTT
TRBJ2-3 | . | TRBV6-1 | . | CASGGASGSTDTQYF | TGTGCCAGCGGGGGGGCGAGCGGCTCCACAGATACGCAGTATTTT
TRBJ1-4 | . | TRBV7-9 | . | CASSLDPTNEKLFF | TGTGCCAGCAGCTTAGACCCAACTAATGAAAAACTGTTTTTT
TRBJ2-2 | . | TRBV24-1 | TRBD1 | CATSDTGGTGGTGELFF | TGTGCCACCAGTGACACCGGAGGGACAGGGGGCACCGGGGAGCTGTTTTTT
TRBJ1-1 | . | TRBV2 | . | CASSEVRDGAFF | TGTGCCAGCAGTGAAGTCAGGGATGGGGCTTTCTTT
TRBJ2-3 | . | TRBV7-9 | . | CASTTGTTQYF | TGTGCCAGCACCACCGGGACTACGCAGTATTTT
TRBJ2-7 | . | TRBV19 | . | CASSPSVRSYEQYF | TGTGCCAGTAGTCCGAGTGTTAGGTCGTACGAGCAGTACTTC
TRBJ2-5 | . | TRBV11-3 | . | CASSLEGGVVAETQYF | TGTGCCAGCAGCTTAGAAGGGGGGGTAGTCGCAGAGACCCAGTACTTC
TRBJ2-2 | . | TRBV15 | . | CATSRGGVDTGELFF | TGTGCCACCAGCAGAGGAGGGGTTGACACCGGGGAGCTGTTTTTT